These 2 T cell receptor beta chains were sequenced from one sample in a study of CD4 T cells in relation to SARS-CoV-2 and coronaviruses. CD4+ T cells from unexposed donors were obtained before the COVID-19 pandemic (2011-2018). Sequencing used immunoSEQ multiplex PCR; TCRdb keeps in-frame clones, though not all of them. The table shows under 70,000 clones, with 70% to 90% occurring only once. What was sequenced was memory CD4+ T cells from PBMCs. The receptors stem from a human donor in good health.

This clone has a handful of counts. DNA for the CDR3: TGTGCCAGCAGCTTGGCCCTGGCCGTGGGACAGGGGGCTTCTGGCTATGGCTACACCTTC. Protein sequence: CASSLALAVGQGASGYGYTF. The chain uses TRBV5-5 and TRBJ1-2; 12 bases line up with TRBD1. V was pared by 0 bases and J by 4 bases, with 16 bases of the junction left unmatched. Germline V lookup: CDR1 SGHKS, CDR2 YYEKEE (reference sequence). The CDR3 loop spans 20 amino acids. The variable domain in full, completed from reference TRBV5-5 and TRBJ1-2, reads DAGVTQSPTHLIKTRGQQVTLRCSPISGHKSVSWYQQVLGQGPQFIFQYYEKEERGRGNFPDRFSARQFPNYSSELNVNALLLGDSALYLCASSLALAVGQGASGYGYTFGSGTRLTVV.

This rearrangement joins TRBV5-6 to TRBJ2-7, with D tentatively TRBD2 (6 bases). Per the germline V gene, CDR1 is SGHDT and CDR2 is YYEEEE. The CDR3 extends over 16 amino acids. V was cut by 5 bases and J by 9 bases, with 27 bases left in between. The CDR3 coding sequence is TGTGCCAGCAGATATGAAAAGACTAGATCTGTGCACGGGCAGTACTTC. This sequence encodes CASRYEKTRSVHGQYF.